This T cell receptor beta chain is from a study of cytomegalovirus exposure and HLA in healthy donors. Across the study: Around 200 million T cells yielded approximately 100 million unique TCR beta sequences, as an earlier analysis found.

Amplification used 60 Vbeta primers and 13 Jbeta primers. TCRdb's table, derived via immunoSEQ multiplex PCR, lists solely in-frame clones and lacks some. The repertoire holds over 130,000 clones, with around 66% as singletons. CDR1 and CDR2 from the germline V gene are WNHNN and SYGVQD (reference sequence). V dropped 4 bases and J dropped 0 bases, with 10 bases sitting between them. The CDR3 is 15 amino acids. Input material: PBMCs. This TCR was recovered from a woman aged 55-69 years in good health and CMV-seronegative. V usage is TRBV10-1 and J usage is TRBJ1-5; D not certain. The CDR3 DNA reads as TGCGCCAGCAGTGCGGGAACACATAGCAATCAGCCCCAGCATTTT. Its translation is CASSAGTHSNQPQHF.